This TCR beta chain appears in the sequencing data of a study of cytomegalovirus exposure and HLA in healthy donors. PCR amplification relied on 60 Vbeta primers (plus 13 Jbeta primers). Produced via immunoSEQ multiplex PCR; TCRdb's table is partial and in-frame only. The sample lists under 300,000 clones; approximately 81% were seen once. This CDR3 region has 15 residues. V was cut by 2 bases and J by 8 bases, with 16 bases left in between. Germline V gives CDR1 SGDLS, CDR2 YYNGEE. The chain combines TRBV9 with TRBJ2-2; perhaps TRBD2 as D (6 bases). The receptor was derived from a woman aged 60-75 years in good health and CMV-seropositive. What was sequenced was PBMCs. Here the CDR3 reads CASSVRRDLNGELFF. CDR3 nucleotides: TGTGCCAGCAGCGTGCGGCGGGATCTCAATGGGGAGCTGTTTTTT. Full variable domain (outside the CDR3, taken from reference TRBV9 and TRBJ2-2): DSGVTQTPKHLITATGQRVTLRCSPRSGDLSVYWYQQSLDQGLQFLIQYYNGEERAKGNILERFSAQQFPDLHSELNLSSLELGDSALYFCASSVRRDLNGELFFGEGSRLTVL.